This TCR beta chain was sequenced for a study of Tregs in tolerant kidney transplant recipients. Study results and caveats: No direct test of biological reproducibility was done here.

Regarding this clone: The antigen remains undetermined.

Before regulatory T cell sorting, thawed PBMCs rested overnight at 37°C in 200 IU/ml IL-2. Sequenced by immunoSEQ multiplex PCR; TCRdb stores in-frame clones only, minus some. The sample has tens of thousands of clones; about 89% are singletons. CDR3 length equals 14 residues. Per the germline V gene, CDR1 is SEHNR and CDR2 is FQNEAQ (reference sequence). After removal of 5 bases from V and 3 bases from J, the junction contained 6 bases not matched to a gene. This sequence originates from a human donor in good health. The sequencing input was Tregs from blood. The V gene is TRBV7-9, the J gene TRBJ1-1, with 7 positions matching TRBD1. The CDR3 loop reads CASSQNRGDTEAFF. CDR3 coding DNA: TGTGCCAGCAGCCAGAACAGGGGAGACACTGAAGCTTTCTTT.